This T cell receptor beta chain originates from a study of T cell repertoires in cytomegalovirus infection. Study overall: Matching HLA type and CMV infection were both indicated by public TCR beta signatures.

Study-wide results and limits: HLA-C-restricted TCR beta clonotypes specific for CMV led the ex vivo response.

This clonotype was detected a few times. Its antigen remains unknown. The germline V gene encodes CDR1 SNHLY and CDR2 FYNNEI. The CDR3 is 14 amino acids. J was trimmed by 6 bases and V by 8 bases; bases with no gene match: 7. One entry per CDR3 protein results from TCRdb running MiXCR on the reads. The sample consists of roughly 860,000 distinct CDR3 sequences, around a third of them appearing once. Sequencing was performed on cultured CD8+ T cells from PBMCs, taken from culture after CMV antigen stimulation. The receptor comes from a human donor in good health (CMV status not recorded). Some clones in this sample may be carry-over from other donors' samples. This rearrangement joins TRBV2 to TRBJ2-3, with 11 bases identical to TRBD1. CDR3 residues: CASLGQGAPDTQYF. The CDR3 nucleotides are TGTGCCAGCCTTGGACAGGGGGCTCCTGATACGCAGTATTTT.